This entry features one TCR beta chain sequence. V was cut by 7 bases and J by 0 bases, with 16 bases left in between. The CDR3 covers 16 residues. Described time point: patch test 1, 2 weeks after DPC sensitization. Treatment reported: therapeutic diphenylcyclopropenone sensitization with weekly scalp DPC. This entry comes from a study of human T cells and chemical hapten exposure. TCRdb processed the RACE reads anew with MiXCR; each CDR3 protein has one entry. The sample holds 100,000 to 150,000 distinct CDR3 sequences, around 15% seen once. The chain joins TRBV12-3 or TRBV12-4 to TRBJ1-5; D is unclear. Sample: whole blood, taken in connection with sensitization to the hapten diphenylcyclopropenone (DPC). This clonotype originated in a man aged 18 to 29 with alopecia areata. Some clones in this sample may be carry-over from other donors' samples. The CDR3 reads CASTLRLGYSNQPQHF. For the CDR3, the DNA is TGTGCCAGCACCCTAAGACTGGGATATAGCAATCAGCCCCAGCATTTT.